This entry is about one T cell receptor beta chain. This specimen belongs to a study of blood T cell repertoires in COVID-19. The V gene's germline CDR1 is ENHRY and CDR2 SYGVKD. With 9 bases removed from V and 5 bases from J, the gap between germline ends came to 10 bases. This CDR3 has 12 residues. How the authors handled the data: Estimation of nucleated cell counts was performed using reference gene primer amplification. Sequenced by immunoSEQ multiplex PCR; TCRdb stores in-frame clones only, minus some. V and J calls and clone size are those listed in that table; D and trimming were worked out from the DNA. In the table there are about 190,000 clones, less than 80% of which are singletons.

Material for sequencing was peripheral blood. The chain links TRBV10-3 to TRBJ2-2; D might be TRBD1 (5 bases). The receptor was derived from a man aged 45-65 years who had recovered from COVID-19. CDR3: CAIETGTGELFF. The DNA of the CDR3 is TGTGCCATAGAAACAGGTACCGGGGAGCTGTTTTTT.